This T cell receptor beta chain was documented in a study of T cell repertoires in cytomegalovirus infection. Study-wide background: From public TCR beta signatures came an indication of both CMV infection and matching HLA type.

TCRdb independently ran MiXCR on the reads; one entry per CDR3 protein. This table has 100,000 to 150,000 distinct CDR3 sequences, about 24% appearing once. To note about this clonotype: Antigen specificity is unknown.

Findings of the study overall: In two of eight donors, the top clonotype was HLA-C-restricted CMV-specific. Public TCR beta family frequency separated CMV-and-HLA carriers, including in an independent cohort.

The TCR originated in a human donor in good health (CMV status not recorded). Some clones in this sample may be carry-over from other donors' samples. Sequenced sample: PBMCs, sequenced either directly or after in vitro stimulation (not recorded which).

CDR3 DNA sequence: TGTGCCAGCACTCCATACCCGGGACAGGGTGGAAAACTGTTTTTT. It codes for CASTPYPGQGGKLFF. The chain employs TRBV27 and TRBJ1-4; TRBD1 matches 9 bases. This CDR3 region has 15 residues. Unmatched junction bases numbered 13, after V lost 7 bases and J lost 10 bases. The germline V gene has CDR1 MNHEY and CDR2 SMNVEV (reference sequence).